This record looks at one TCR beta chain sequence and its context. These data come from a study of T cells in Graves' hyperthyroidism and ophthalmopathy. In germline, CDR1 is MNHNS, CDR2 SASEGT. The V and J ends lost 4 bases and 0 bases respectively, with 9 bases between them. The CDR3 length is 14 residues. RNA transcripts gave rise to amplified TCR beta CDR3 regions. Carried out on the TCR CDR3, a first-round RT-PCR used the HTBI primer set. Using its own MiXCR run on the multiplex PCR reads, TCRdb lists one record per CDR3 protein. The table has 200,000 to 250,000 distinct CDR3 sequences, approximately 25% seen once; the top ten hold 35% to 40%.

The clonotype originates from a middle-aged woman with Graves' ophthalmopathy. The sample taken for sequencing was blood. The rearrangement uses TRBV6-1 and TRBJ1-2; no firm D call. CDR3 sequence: CASSVARTNYGYTF. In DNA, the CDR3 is TGTGCCAGCAGTGTGGCACGCACTAACTATGGCTACACCTTC.